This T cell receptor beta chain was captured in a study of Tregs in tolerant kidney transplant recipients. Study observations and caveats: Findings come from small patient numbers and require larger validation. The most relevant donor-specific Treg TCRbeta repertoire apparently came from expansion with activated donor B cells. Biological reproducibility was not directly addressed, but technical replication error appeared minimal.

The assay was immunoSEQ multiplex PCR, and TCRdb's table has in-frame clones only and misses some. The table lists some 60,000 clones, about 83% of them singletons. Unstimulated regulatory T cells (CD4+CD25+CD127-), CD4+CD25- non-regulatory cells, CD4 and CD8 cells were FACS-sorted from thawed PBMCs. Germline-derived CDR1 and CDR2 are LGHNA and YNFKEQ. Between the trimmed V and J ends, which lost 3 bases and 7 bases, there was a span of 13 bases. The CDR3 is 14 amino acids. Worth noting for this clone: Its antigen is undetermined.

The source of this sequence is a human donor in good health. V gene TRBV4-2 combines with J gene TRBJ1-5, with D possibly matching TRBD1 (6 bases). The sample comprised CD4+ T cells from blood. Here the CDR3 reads CASSQRGEGQPQHF. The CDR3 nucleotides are TGTGCCAGCAGCCAGAGGGGGGAGGGGCAGCCCCAGCATTTT.